Below, one TCR beta chain is given with its context. This specimen comes from a study of shared clonotypes between healthy human individuals. Repertoires were generated with immunoSEQ multiplex PCR, while TCRdb's copy carries only in-frame clones and drops some. The repertoire holds about 510,000 clones, with 90% to 96% as singletons. The receptor's source is a woman aged 25 to 39 in good health. Material: naive CD4+ T cells sorted from blood. Subset indicated: CD45RA+ positively selected.

The CDR3, as DNA: TGTGCCAGCAGCCCGGGACAGATAAAAGGGTATGGCTACACCTTC. It specifies CASSPGQIKGYGYTF. The chain links TRBV11-2 to TRBJ1-2, with TRBD1 matching 7 bases. CDR1 SGHAT and CDR2 FQNNGV come from the germline V gene. The CDR3 loop spans 15 amino acids. J gave up 5 bases and V 5 bases, and 11 bases lay outside the gene matches.